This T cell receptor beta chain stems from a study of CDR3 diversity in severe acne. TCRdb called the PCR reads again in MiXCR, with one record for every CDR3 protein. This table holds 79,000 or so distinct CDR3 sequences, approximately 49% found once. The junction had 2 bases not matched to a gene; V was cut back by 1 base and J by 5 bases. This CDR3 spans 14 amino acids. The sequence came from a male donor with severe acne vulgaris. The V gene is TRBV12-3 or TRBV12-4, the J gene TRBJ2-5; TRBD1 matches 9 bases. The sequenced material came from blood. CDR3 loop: CASSLGDRDETQYF. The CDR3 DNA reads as TGTGCCAGCAGTTTAGGGGACAGGGATGAGACCCAGTACTTC.